The 25 T cell receptor beta chains reported below all come from one sample, sequenced in a study of OX40 agonist ivuxolimab in advanced cancers. Sequencing was performed with immunoSEQ multiplex PCR; in TCRdb, only in-frame clones are kept and a portion is missing. The sample comprises about 78,000 clones, about 84% of which are singletons, and approximately 0.44% rests with the top ten. The sample consisted of CD4+ or CD8+ T cells sorted from blood, taken in a trial of the OX40 agonist ivuxolimab. These receptors came from an adult with an advanced solid tumor such as melanoma, head and neck, liver or kidney cancer.

This chain joins TRBV7-2 and TRBJ1-2, with D hard to call. Trimming shortened V by 5 bases and J by 2 bases, and 15 bases separated the two germline ends. CDR3 size: 15 residues. Germline V gene data show CDR1 as SGHTA and CDR2 as FQGNSA. This CDR3 is CASSVGPGQNYGYTF. The CDR3 DNA is TGTGCCAGCAGCGTAGGGCCAGGCCAAAACTATGGCTACACCTTC.

The genes are TRBV5-1 and TRBJ1-3; D uncertain. The germline V gene has CDR1 SGHRS and CDR2 YFSETQ. The V and J ends lost 4 bases and 0 bases respectively, with 14 bases between them. The CDR3 has 16 amino acids. In DNA, the CDR3 is TGCGCCAGCAGCCATGGGGAGTTAAGCTCTGGAAACACCATATATTTT. The encoded protein is CASSHGELSSGNTIYF. Variable domain in full (rest from reference TRBV5-1 and TRBJ1-3): KAGVTQTPRYLIKTRGQQVTLSCSPISGHRSVSWYQQTPGQGLQFLFEYFSETQRNKGNFPGRFSGRQFSNSRSEMNVSTLELGDSALYLCASSHGELSSGNTIYFGEGSWLTVV.

The chain links TRBV2 to TRBJ2-3, with D possibly being TRBD2 (5 bases). V gave up 8 bases and J gave up 0 bases, with 9 bases separating them. The V gene's germline CDR1 is SNHLY and CDR2 FYNNEI. The CDR3 length is 13 residues. CDR3 residues: CASGERSTDTQYF. The CDR3 DNA sequence: TGTGCCAGCGGGGAGCGAAGCACAGATACGCAGTATTTT.

The chain couples TRBV7-2 to TRBJ2-7; D is uncertain. The CDR3 sequence is 14 residues long. Per germline, CDR1 SGHTA and CDR2 FQGNSA. Trimming took off 2 bases at V and 2 bases at J, with 10 bases between the two ends. CDR3 residues: CASSLTQLTYEQYF. DNA of the CDR3: TGTGCCAGCAGCTTAACCCAGCTCACCTACGAGCAGTACTTC.

The J gene is TRBJ1-2, the V gene TRBV6-1; D remains unclear. The CDR3 consists of 13 residues. Trimming pared 2 bases from V and 6 bases from J, leaving 10 bases between. Looked up from germline, CDR1 is MNHNS and CDR2 is SASEGT. The CDR3: CASSETSRNGYTF. The CDR3 nucleotides read TGTGCCAGCAGTGAAACCTCCAGAAATGGCTACACCTTC.

V and J are TRBV6-5 and TRBJ2-7, with D possibly matching TRBD2 (6 bases). Looked up from germline, CDR1 is MNHEY and CDR2 is SVGAGI. Trimming stripped 4 bases from V and 6 bases from J, with 13 bases between. The CDR3 has 13 amino acids. CDR3 sequence (DNA): TGTGCCAGCAGTTCCCCCAAGGGAGGCGAGCAGTACGTC. Amino acid sequence: CASSSPKGGEQYV.

The CDR3 DNA reads as TGTGCCAGTAGTGACCGAAGCGGGGAGCTGTTTTTT. Encoded protein: CASSDRSGELFF. This chain links TRBV19 with TRBJ2-2; no clear D gene. The CDR3 contains 12 residues. Germline CDR1 is LNHDA and CDR2 is SQIVND (reference sequence). V shed 5 bases and J shed 7 bases, with 8 bases lying between them.

V gene TRBV7-2 combines with J gene TRBJ2-3; D might be TRBD2 (6 bases). V was clipped by 5 bases and J by 4 bases, with 10 bases between them. In germline, CDR1 is SGHTA, CDR2 FQGNSA. This CDR3 is built from 13 residues. In DNA form, the CDR3 reads TGTGCCAGCAGCGTCGGGACTTCAGATACGCAGTATTTT. It codes for CASSVGTSDTQYF.

The gene calls are TRBV21-1 and TRBJ1-2. TRBV21-1 is reported as a pseudogene. This CDR3 is built from 13 residues. The CDR3 is CASLMTGVYGYTF. In DNA form, the CDR3 reads TGTGCCAGCCTAATGACCGGAGTCTATGGCTACACCTTC.

V usage is TRBV2 and J usage is TRBJ2-5; 8 bases line up with TRBD2. Unmatched junction bases numbered 12, after V lost 10 bases and J lost 2 bases. The germline V gene encodes CDR1 SNHLY and CDR2 FYNNEI. The CDR3 is 15 residues long. CDR3 sequence: CATTRAGGRQETQYF. CDR3 bases: TGTGCCACCACAAGGGCGGGGGGAAGGCAAGAGACCCAGTACTTC.

The CDR3 DNA reads TGTGCCAGCAAGGGCCGGGATACGCAGTATTTT. Protein sequence: CASKGRDTQYF. This chain connects TRBV11-3 to TRBJ2-3, with D hard to call. Germline-derived CDR1 and CDR2 are SGHNT and YENEEA. The CDR3 has 11 residues. V was shortened by 7 bases and J by 6 bases, with 8 bases between the two germline ends. Full variable domain (remainder filled in from reference TRBV11-3 and TRBJ2-3): EAGVVQSPRYKIIEKKQPVAFWCNPISGHNTLYWYLQNLGQGPELLIRYENEEAVDDSQLPKDRFSAERLKGVDSTLKIQPAELGDSAVYLCASKGRDTQYFGPGTRLTVL.

This clone showed up just once. V is TRBV19 and J is TRBJ1-5; 8 positions agree with TRBD1. The V gene end was trimmed by 8 bases and the J gene end by 0 bases; junction bases not matched to a gene: 6. Per germline, CDR1 LNHDA and CDR2 SQIVND (reference sequence). CDR3 size: 15 residues. The CDR3, as DNA: TGTGCCAGTCACCCCGACAGGGGTAGCAATCAGCCCCAGCATTTT. It codes for CASHPDRGSNQPQHF. Looking up the rest from reference TRBV19 and TRBJ1-5 gives the full variable domain: DGGITQSPKYLFRKEGQNVTLSCEQNLNHDAMYWYRQDPGQGLRLIYYSQIVNDFQKGDIAEGYSVSREKKESFPLTVTSAQKNPTAFYLCASHPDRGSNQPQHFGDGTRLSIL.

The chain uses TRBV27 and TRBJ1-5; D is uncertain. Germline assignment: CDR1 MNHEY and CDR2 SMNVEV (reference sequence). The CDR3 sequence is 13 residues long. Trimming stripped 5 bases from V and 6 bases from J, with 11 bases between. CDR3 sequence reads: CASSRTRTQPQHF. CDR3 in DNA: TGTGCCAGCAGTAGGACTAGGACTCAGCCCCAGCATTTT.

This clone appeared a few times. The rearrangement uses TRBV28 and TRBJ2-4, with TRBD1 matching over 8 bases. Germline-derived CDR1 and CDR2 are MDHEN and SYDVKM. CDR3 length: 16 residues. V trimming: 5 bases; J trimming: 8 bases; junction bases outside the gene matches: 14. The DNA for the CDR3 is TGTGCCAGCAGTACACCCGCTCAGGGGGCAAGAGACATTCAGTACTTC. Translated: CASSTPAQGARDIQYF.

The chain employs TRBV2 and TRBJ1-4; 7 nucleotides line up with TRBD1. Unmatched junction bases numbered 9, after V lost 7 bases and J lost 4 bases. In germline, CDR1 is SNHLY, CDR2 FYNNEI. This CDR3 has 15 residues. The CDR3 nucleotides read TGTGCCAGCACTCCGGGACAGAGCCTTAATGAAAAACTGTTTTTT. Encoded protein: CASTPGQSLNEKLFF.

The rearrangement joins TRBV7-8 to TRBJ2-2; TRBD1 aligns across 8 bases. The CDR3 is 14 residues long. The V segment lost 9 bases and the J segment 5 bases; nucleotides outside the gene matches: 8. Looked up from germline, CDR1 is SGHVS and CDR2 is FQNEAQ. The CDR3 protein is CASSRGLLTGELFF. CDR3 coding DNA: TGTGCCAGTTCCAGGGGGCTATTAACCGGGGAGCTGTTTTTT. Drawing the rest from reference TRBV7-8 and TRBJ2-2, the complete variable domain is GAGVSQSPRYKVAKRGQDVALRCDPISGHVSLFWYQQALGQGPEFLTYFQNEAQLDKSGLPSDRFFAERPEGSVSTLKIQRTQQEDSAVYLCASSRGLLTGELFFGEGSRLTVL.

Only one count was recorded for this clone. V is TRBV4-1 and J is TRBJ2-5; D tentatively reads TRBD1 or TRBD2 (6 bases each). The CDR3 length is 16 residues. Germline V gene data show CDR1 as MGHRA and CDR2 as YSYEKL. Trimming shortened V by 2 bases and J by 7 bases, and 20 bases separated the two germline ends. The CDR3 protein is CASSQSFAGGGGTQYF. CDR3 coding DNA: TGCGCCAGCAGCCAATCCTTTGCCGGGGGCGGAGGGACCCAGTACTTC.

The chain combines TRBV23-1 with TRBJ2-7; 8 bases line up with TRBD2. TRBV23-1 is noted as an ORF with a role that remains uncertain. V lost 0 bases and J lost 0; bases outside the gene matches: 16. This CDR3 has 20 residues. The CDR3, as DNA: TGCGCCAGCAGTCAATCTGTGGGACTAGTGTCCGTTGAAGGCTCCTACGAGCAGTACTTC. This sequence encodes CASSQSVGLVSVEGSYEQYF.

The J gene is TRBJ2-2, the V gene TRBV19; TRBD1 might be the D (5 bases). The germline V and J ends were trimmed by 8 bases and 1 base, with 14 bases remaining between them. The CDR3 covers 15 residues. Germline CDR1 reads LNHDA; CDR2 reads SQIVND (reference sequence). CDR3 nucleotide sequence: TGTGCCAGTGGAAAGGGGCCGGGGAACACCGGGGAGCTGTTTTTT. Translation gives CASGKGPGNTGELFF.

This chain joins TRBV5-1 and TRBJ1-2; a possible D gene is TRBD1 (5 bases). Germline lookup yields CDR1 SGHRS and CDR2 YFSETQ. V was clipped by 4 bases and J by 4 bases, with 14 bases between them. The CDR3 has 14 residues. As DNA, the CDR3 is TGCGCCAGCAGCGGGGACGGTTTCTCCTATGGCTACACCTTC. It yields the protein CASSGDGFSYGYTF.

The genes are TRBV29-1 and TRBJ1-5, with D perhaps matching TRBD1 (5 bases). CDR1 SQVTM and CDR2 ANQGSEA come from the germline V gene. This CDR3 region has 13 residues. V was cut by 4 bases and J by 6 bases, with 13 bases left in between. The chain's CDR3 is CSVGGGSGQPQHF. DNA for the CDR3: TGCAGCGTTGGGGGGGGGAGCGGTCAGCCCCAGCATTTT. The complete variable domain, with remaining parts taken from reference TRBV29-1 and TRBJ1-5, reads SAVISQKPSRDICQRGTSLTIQCQVDSQVTMMFWYRQQPGQSLTLIATANQGSEATYESGFVIDKFPISRPNLTFSTLTVSNMSPEDSSIYLCSVGGGSGQPQHFGDGTRLSIL.

This clone was counted at least ten times. The rearrangement joins TRBV2 to TRBJ1-5, with a weak D call TRBD1 (5 bases). The CDR3 loop spans 13 amino acids. V lost 8 bases and J 1 base, leaving 9 bases between the germline ends. In germline, CDR1 is SNHLY, CDR2 FYNNEI. This CDR3 reads CASVRDSNQPQHF. The CDR3 DNA sequence: TGTGCCAGCGTCCGGGACAGCAATCAGCCCCAGCATTTT.

On this clone itself: The sample carries other DNA sequences with the same CDR3. The CDR3 region has the DNA TGTGCCAGCAGCGTAAGCGGGAGCTCCTACAATGAGCAGTTCTTC. This codes for CASSVSGSSYNEQFF. The V and J genes are TRBV9 and TRBJ2-1; 8 bases map to TRBD2. V lost 1 base and J lost 0; bases outside the gene matches: 0. The CDR3 totals 15 residues. Germline values: CDR1 SGDLS, CDR2 YYNGEE.

This sequence joins TRBV5-1 and TRBJ2-3; 9 bases agree with TRBD1. Germline trimming cut 4 bases from V and 11 bases from J; bases unmatched to any gene: 11. This CDR3 comprises 14 residues. Germline assignment: CDR1 SGHRS and CDR2 YFSETQ. Here the CDR3 DNA reads TGCGCCAGCAGCGGGAGGGACAGGGCTTTAGAGCAGTATTTT. It yields the protein CASSGRDRALEQYF.

V and J are TRBV4-1 and TRBJ1-4; 7 bases align to TRBD1. Germline-derived CDR1 and CDR2 are MGHRA and YSYEKL. CDR3 length: 16 residues. With V trimmed by 1 base and J by 2 bases, 4 bases remained unmatched. The CDR3 nucleotides read TGCGCCAGCAGCCAAGGCGCGACAGGGACTAATGAAAAACTGTTTTTT. This codes for CASSQGATGTNEKLFF.